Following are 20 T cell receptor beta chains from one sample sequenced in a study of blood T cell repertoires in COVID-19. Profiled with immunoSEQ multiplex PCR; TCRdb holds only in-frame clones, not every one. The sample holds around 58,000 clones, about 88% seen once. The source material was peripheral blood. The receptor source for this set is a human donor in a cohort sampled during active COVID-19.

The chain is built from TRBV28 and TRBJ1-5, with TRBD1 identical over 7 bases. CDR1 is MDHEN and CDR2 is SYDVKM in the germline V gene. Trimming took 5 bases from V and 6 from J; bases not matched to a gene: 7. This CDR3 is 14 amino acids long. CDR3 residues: CASSTQQGIQPQHF. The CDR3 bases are TGTGCCAGCAGTACCCAACAGGGGATTCAGCCCCAGCATTTT. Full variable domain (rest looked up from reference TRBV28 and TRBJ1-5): DVKVTQSSRYLVKRTGEKVFLECVQDMDHENMFWYRQDPGLGLRLIYFSYDVKMKEKGDIPEGYSVSREKKERFSLILESASTNQTSMYLCASSTQQGIQPQHFGDGTRLSIL.

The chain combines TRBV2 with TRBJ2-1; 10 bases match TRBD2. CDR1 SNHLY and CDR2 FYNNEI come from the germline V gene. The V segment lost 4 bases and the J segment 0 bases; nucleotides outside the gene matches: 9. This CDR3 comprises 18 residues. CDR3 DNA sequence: TGTGCCAGCAGTGCCGGTAGCGGGGGGACGAGCTCCTACAATGAGCAGTTCTTC. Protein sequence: CASSAGSGGTSSYNEQFF.

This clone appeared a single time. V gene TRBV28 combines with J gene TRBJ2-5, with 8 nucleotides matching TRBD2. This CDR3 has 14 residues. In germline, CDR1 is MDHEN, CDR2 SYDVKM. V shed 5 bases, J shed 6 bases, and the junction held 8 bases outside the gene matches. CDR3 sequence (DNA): TGTGCCAGCAGTCATAGACTAGCGTTACAGACCCAGTACTTC. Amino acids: CASSHRLALQTQYF. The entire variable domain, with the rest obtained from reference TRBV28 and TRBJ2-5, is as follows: DVKVTQSSRYLVKRTGEKVFLECVQDMDHENMFWYRQDPGLGLRLIYFSYDVKMKEKGDIPEGYSVSREKKERFSLILESASTNQTSMYLCASSHRLALQTQYFGPGTRLLVL.

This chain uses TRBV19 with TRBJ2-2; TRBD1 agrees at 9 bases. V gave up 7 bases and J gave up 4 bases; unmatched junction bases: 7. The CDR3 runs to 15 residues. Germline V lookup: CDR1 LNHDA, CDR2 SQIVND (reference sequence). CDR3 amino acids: CASKQGALGTGELFF. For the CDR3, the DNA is TGTGCCAGTAAACAGGGGGCCTTGGGCACCGGGGAGCTGTTTTTT.

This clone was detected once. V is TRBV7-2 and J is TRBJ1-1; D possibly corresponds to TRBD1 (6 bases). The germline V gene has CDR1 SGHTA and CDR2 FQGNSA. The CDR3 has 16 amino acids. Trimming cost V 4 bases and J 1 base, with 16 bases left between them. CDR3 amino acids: CASSYRRQATNTEAFF. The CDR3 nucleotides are TGTGCCAGCAGCTACAGAAGACAGGCCACGAACACTGAAGCTTTCTTT.

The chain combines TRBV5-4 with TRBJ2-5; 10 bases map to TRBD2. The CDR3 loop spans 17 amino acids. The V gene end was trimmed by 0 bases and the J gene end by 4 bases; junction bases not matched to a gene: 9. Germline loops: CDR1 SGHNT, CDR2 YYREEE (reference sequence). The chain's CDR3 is CASSLAGLAVRRETQYF. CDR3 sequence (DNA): TGTGCCAGCAGCTTGGCCGGACTAGCGGTTAGGAGAGAGACCCAGTACTTC.

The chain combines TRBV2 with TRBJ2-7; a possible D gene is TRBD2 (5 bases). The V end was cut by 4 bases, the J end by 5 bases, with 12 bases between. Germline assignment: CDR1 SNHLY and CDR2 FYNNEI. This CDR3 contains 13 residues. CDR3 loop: CASSGVPGNEQYF. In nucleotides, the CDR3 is TGTGCCAGCAGTGGGGTACCGGGGAACGAGCAGTACTTC.

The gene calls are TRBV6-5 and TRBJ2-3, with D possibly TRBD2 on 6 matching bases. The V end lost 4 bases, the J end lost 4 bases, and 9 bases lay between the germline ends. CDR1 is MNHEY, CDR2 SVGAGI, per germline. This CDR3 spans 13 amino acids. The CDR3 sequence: CASSSRRADTQYF. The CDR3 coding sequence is TGTGCCAGCAGTTCGAGGAGGGCAGATACGCAGTATTTT.

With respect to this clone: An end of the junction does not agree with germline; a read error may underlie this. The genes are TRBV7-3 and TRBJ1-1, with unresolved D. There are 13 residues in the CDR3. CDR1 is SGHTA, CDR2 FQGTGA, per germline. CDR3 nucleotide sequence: TGTGCCAGCAGCCTAACACGAGACACTGAAGCTTTCTTT. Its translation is CASSLTRDTEAFF. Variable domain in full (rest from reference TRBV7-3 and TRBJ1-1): GAGVSQTPSNKVTEKGKYVELRCDPISGHTALYWYRQSLGQGPEFLIYFQGTGAADDSGLPNDRFFAVRPEGSVSTLKIQRTERGDSAVYLCASSLTRDTEAFFGQGTRLTVV.

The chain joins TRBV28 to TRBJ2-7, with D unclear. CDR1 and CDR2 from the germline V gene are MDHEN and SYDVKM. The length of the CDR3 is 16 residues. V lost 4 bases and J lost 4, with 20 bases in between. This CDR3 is CASSSSHRDRLYEQYF. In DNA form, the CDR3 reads TGTGCCAGCAGTTCCTCCCACCGCGATAGACTTTACGAGCAGTACTTC.

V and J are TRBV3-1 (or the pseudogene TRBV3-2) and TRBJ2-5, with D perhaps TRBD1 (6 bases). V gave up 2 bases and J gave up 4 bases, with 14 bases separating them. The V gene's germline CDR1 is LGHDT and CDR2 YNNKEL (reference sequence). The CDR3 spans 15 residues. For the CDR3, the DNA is TGTGCCAGCAGCCAATTAATAGGCAGGGGAGAGACCCAGTACTTC. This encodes CASSQLIGRGETQYF.

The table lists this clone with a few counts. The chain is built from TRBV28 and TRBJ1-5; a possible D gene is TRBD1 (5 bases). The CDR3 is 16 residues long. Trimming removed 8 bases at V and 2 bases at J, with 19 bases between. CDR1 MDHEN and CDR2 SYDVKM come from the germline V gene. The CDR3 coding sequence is TGTGCCAGCTACAGTCGGCGGCAGGGTGGCAATCAGCCCCAGCATTTT. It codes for CASYSRRQGGNQPQHF.

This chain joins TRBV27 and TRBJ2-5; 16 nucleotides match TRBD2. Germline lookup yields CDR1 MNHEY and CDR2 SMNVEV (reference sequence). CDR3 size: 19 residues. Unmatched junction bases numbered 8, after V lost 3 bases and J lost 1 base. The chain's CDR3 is CASSFTGLAGGPGQETQYF. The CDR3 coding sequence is TGTGCCAGCAGTTTCACGGGACTAGCGGGAGGGCCAGGCCAAGAGACCCAGTACTTC.

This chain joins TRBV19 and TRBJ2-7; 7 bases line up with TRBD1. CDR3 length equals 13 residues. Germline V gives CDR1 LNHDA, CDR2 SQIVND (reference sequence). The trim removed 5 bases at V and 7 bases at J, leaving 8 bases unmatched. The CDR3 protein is CASSATGLVEQYF. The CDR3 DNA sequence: TGTGCCAGTAGTGCGACAGGGTTGGTGGAGCAGTACTTC.

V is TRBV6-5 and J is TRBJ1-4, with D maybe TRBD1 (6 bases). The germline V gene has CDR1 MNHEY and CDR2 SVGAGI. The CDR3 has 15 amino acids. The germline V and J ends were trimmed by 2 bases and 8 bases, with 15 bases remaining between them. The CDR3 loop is CASSYGRGGREKLFF. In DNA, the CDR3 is TGTGCCAGCAGTTACGGCAGGGGCGGACGCGAAAAACTGTTTTTT.

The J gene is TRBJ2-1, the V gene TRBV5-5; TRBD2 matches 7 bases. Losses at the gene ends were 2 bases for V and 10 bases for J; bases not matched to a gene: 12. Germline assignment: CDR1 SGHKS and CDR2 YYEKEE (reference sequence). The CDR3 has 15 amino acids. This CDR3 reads CASSFIGGSNVEQFF. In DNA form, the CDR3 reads TGTGCCAGCAGCTTTATCGGGGGGTCTAATGTGGAGCAGTTCTTC. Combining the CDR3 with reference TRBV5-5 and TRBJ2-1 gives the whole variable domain DAGVTQSPTHLIKTRGQQVTLRCSPISGHKSVSWYQQVLGQGPQFIFQYYEKEERGRGNFPDRFSARQFPNYSSELNVNALLLGDSALYLCASSFIGGSNVEQFFGPGTRLTVL.

Here the CDR3 reads CASSSRTESTDTQYF. The CDR3 nucleotides read TGTGCCAGCAGCTCACGGACAGAGAGCACAGATACGCAGTATTTT. J is TRBJ2-3 and V is TRBV5-4, with TRBD1 as a possible D gene (6 bases). CDR1 SGHNT and CDR2 YYREEE come from the germline V gene (reference sequence). The V and J ends lost 3 bases and 0 bases respectively, with 11 bases between them. The CDR3 runs to 15 residues.

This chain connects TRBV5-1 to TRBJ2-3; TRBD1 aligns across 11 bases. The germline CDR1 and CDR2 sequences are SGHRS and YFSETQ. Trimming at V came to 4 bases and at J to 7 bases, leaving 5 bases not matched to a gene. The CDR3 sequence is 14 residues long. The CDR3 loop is CASSIGQGANTQYF. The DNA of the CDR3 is TGCGCCAGCAGCATCGGACAGGGGGCTAATACGCAGTATTTT.

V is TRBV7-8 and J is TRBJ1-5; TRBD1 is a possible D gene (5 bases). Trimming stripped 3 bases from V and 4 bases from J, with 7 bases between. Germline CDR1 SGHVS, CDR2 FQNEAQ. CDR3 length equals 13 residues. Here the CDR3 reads CASSFQGNQPQHF. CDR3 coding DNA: TGTGCCAGCAGCTTTCAGGGAAATCAGCCCCAGCATTTT.

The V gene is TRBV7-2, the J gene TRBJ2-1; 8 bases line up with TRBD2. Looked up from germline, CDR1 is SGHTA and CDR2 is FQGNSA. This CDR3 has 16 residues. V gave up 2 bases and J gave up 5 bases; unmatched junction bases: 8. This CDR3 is CASSLFRSGGDNEQFF. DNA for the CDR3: TGTGCCAGCAGCTTATTTAGGTCGGGGGGGGACAATGAGCAGTTCTTC.